Sequencing of this T cell receptor (beta chain) was carried out in a study of blood T cell repertoires in COVID-19. Study summary: COVID-19 samples from acute and convalescent phases originated in the United States, Italy and Spain. The analysed material was cDNA or gDNA that came from T cells, B-cell-depleted T cells, or PBMCs.

Germline V gene sequence: CDR1 SGHTA, CDR2 FQGNSA. V dropped 2 bases and J dropped 7 bases, with 11 bases sitting between them. The CDR3 extends over 13 amino acids. This clone has only a few counts. Per the original data handling: The authors estimated nucleated cell counts from reference gene primer amplification. TCRdb's copy holds only in-frame clones and misses some; the assay was immunoSEQ multiplex PCR. V and J calls and clone size come straight from that table; D and trimming were deduced from the DNA. There are about 150,000 clones in the sample; about 83% occur only once, and over 15% lies in the top ten.

The receptor's source is a man in his fifties with acute or convalescent COVID-19. The chain is built from TRBV7-2 and TRBJ1-2; the D gene is possibly TRBD1 (5 bases). Sequenced material: peripheral blood. Written as DNA, the CDR3 is TGTGCCAGCAGCTTAAGCAGGGCGGCTGGCTACACCTTC. Its translation is CASSLSRAAGYTF.